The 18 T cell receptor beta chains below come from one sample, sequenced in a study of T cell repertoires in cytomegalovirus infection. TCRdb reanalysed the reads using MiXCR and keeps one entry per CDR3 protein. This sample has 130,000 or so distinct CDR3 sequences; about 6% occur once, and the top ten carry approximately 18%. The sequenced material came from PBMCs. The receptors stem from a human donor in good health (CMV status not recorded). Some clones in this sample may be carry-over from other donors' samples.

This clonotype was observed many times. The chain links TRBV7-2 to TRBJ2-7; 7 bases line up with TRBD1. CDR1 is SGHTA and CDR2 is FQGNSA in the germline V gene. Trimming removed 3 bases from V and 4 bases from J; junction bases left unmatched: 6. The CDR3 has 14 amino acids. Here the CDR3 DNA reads TGTGCCAGCAGCTTCCAGACAGGGATATACGAGCAGTACTTC. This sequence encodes CASSFQTGIYEQYF.

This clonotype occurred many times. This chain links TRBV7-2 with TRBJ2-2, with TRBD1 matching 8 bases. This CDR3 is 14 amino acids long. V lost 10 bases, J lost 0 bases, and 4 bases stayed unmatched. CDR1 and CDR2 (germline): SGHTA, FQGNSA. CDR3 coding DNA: TGTGCCACCCGACAGGGGCCGAACACCGGGGAGCTGTTTTTT. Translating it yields CATRQGPNTGELFF.

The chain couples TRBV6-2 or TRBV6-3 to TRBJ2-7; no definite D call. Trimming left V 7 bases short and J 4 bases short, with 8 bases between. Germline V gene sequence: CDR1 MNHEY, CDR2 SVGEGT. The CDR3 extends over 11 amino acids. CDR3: CASTKGYEQYF. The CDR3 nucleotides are TGTGCCAGCACCAAAGGATACGAGCAGTACTTC.

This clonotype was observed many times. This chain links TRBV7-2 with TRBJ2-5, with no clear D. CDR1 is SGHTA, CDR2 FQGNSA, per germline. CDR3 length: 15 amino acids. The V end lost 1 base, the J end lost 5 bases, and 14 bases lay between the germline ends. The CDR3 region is CASSLDRTRKETQYF. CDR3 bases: TGTGCCAGCAGCTTAGACAGAACAAGAAAGGAGACCCAGTACTTC.

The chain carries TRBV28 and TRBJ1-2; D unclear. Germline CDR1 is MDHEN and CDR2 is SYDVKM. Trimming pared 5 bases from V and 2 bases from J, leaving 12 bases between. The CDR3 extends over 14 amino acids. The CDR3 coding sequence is TGTGCCAGCAGTAGCGGGTGGGGAAACTATGGCTACACCTTC. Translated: CASSSGWGNYGYTF.

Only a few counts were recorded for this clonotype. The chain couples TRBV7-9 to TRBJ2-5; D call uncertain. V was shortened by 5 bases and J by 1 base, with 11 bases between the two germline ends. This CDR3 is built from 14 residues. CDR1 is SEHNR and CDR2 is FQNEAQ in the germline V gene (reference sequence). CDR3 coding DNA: TGTGCCAGCAGCCCATCTATGCTCCAAGAGACCCAGTACTTC. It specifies CASSPSMLQETQYF.

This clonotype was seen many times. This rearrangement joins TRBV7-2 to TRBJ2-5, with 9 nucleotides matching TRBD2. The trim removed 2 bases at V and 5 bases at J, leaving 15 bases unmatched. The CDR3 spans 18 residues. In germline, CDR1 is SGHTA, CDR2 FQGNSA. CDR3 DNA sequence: TGTGCCAGCAGCTTAATCGTTAGCGGGGGCCTCGGGTCGGAGACCCAGTACTTC. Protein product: CASSLIVSGGLGSETQYF.

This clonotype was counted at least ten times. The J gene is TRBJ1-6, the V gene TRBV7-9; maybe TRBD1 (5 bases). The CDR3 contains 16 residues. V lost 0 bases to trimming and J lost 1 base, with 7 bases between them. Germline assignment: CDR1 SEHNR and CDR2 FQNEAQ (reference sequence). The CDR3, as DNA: TGTGCCAGCAGCTTAGCACCAGGGTCCTATAATTCACCCCTCCACTTT. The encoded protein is CASSLAPGSYNSPLHF. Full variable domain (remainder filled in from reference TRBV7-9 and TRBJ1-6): DTGVSQNPRHKITKRGQNVTFRCDPISEHNRLYWYRQTLGQGPEFLTYFQNEAQLEKSRLLSDRFSAERPKGSFSTLEIQRTEQGDSAMYLCASSLAPGSYNSPLHFGNGTRLTVT.

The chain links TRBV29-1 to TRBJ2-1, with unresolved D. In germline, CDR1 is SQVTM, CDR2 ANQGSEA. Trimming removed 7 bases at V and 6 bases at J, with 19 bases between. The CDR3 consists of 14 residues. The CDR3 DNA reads TGCAGCGCCCGGGTACTTCTAACCACCAATGAGCAGTTCTTC. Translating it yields CSARVLLTTNEQFF.

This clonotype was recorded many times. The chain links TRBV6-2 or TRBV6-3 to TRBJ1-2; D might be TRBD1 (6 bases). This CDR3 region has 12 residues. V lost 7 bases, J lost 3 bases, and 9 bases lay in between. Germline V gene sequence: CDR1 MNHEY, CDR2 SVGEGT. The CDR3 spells CASTPGDYGYTF. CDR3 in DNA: TGTGCCAGCACCCCAGGGGACTATGGCTACACCTTC.

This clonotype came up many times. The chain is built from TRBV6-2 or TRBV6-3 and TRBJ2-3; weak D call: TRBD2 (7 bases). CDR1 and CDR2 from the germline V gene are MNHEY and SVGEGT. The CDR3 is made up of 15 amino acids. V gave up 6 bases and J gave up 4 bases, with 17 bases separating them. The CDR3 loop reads CASRPLRGRPDTQYF. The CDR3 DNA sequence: TGTGCCAGCAGACCCTTGCGGGGGCGCCCAGATACGCAGTATTTT.

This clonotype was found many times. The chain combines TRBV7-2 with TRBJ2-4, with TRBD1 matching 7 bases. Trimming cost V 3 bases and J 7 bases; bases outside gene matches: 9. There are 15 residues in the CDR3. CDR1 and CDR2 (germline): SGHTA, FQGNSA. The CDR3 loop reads CASSFEGQRANIQYF. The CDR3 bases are TGTGCCAGCAGCTTTGAGGGACAGAGGGCGAACATTCAGTACTTC.

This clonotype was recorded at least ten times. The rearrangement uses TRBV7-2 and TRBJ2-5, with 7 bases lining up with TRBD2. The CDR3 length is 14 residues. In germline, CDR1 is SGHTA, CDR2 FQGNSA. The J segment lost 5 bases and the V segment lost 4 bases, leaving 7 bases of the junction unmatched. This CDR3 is CASSWSGGGETQYF. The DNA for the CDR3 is TGTGCCAGCAGCTGGAGTGGGGGAGGGGAGACCCAGTACTTC.

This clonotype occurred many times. The CDR3 spells CASSHSGGVTGELFF. CDR3 nucleotide sequence: TGTGCCAGCAGCCATAGCGGGGGGGTTACCGGGGAGCTGTTTTTT. J is TRBJ2-2 and V is TRBV11-3, with TRBD2 matching over 11 bases. CDR1 is SGHNT, CDR2 YENEEA, per germline. This CDR3 is built from 15 residues. The J segment lost 5 bases and the V segment lost 5 bases, leaving 4 bases of the junction unmatched. Complete variable domain (other parts from reference TRBV11-3 and TRBJ2-2): EAGVVQSPRYKIIEKKQPVAFWCNPISGHNTLYWYLQNLGQGPELLIRYENEEAVDDSQLPKDRFSAERLKGVDSTLKIQPAELGDSAVYLCASSHSGGVTGELFFGEGSRLTVL.

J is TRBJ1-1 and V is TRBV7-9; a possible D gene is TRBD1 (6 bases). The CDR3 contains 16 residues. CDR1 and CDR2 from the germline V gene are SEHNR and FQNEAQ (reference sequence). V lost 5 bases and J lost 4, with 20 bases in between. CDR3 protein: CASSMGGRGSTTEAFF. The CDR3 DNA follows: TGTGCCAGCAGCATGGGGGGCAGGGGTTCAACCACTGAAGCTTTCTTT.

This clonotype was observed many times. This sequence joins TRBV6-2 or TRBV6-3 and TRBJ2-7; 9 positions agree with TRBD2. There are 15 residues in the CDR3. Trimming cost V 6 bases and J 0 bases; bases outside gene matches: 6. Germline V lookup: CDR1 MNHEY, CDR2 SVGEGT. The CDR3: CASRQAGGDSYEQYF. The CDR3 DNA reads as TGTGCCAGCAGGCAAGCGGGGGGCGACTCCTACGAGCAGTACTTC.

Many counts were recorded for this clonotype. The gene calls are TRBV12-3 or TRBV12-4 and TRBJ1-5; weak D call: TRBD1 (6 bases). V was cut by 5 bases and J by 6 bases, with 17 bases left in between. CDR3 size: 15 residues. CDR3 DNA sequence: TGTGCCAGCAGTCTAGGATGGGGGGCTTTTCAGCCCCAGCATTTT. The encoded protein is CASSLGWGAFQPQHF.

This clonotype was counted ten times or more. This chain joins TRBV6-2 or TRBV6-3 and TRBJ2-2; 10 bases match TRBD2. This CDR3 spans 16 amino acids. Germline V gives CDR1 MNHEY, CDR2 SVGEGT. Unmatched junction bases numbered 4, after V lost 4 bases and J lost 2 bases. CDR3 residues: CASSLRLAGNTGELFF. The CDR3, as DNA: TGTGCCAGCAGTTTGAGACTAGCGGGCAACACCGGGGAGCTGTTTTTT.